A single sample is the source of the 30 T cell receptor beta chains below, sequenced in a study of cytomegalovirus exposure and HLA in healthy donors. The study ran its PCR with 60 Vbeta and 13 Jbeta primers. TCRdb's copy holds only in-frame clones and misses some; the assay was immunoSEQ multiplex PCR. The sample shows 95,000 to 150,000 clones, around 66% of them seen only once. The source material was PBMCs. The receptors originated from a woman aged 40 to 50 in good health and CMV-seropositive.

The genes are TRBV27 and TRBJ2-7, with 10 bases aligning to TRBD1. With 5 bases clipped from V and 6 bases from J, the junction kept 4 bases outside the gene matches. The V gene's germline CDR1 is MNHEY and CDR2 SMNVEV (reference sequence). The CDR3 loop spans 13 amino acids. CDR3 protein: CASSTGQGREQYF. Here the CDR3 DNA reads TGTGCCAGCAGTACGGGACAGGGGCGCGAGCAGTACTTC.

This clone was counted only a few times. The CDR3 nucleotides read TGTGCCAGCAGATCGCAGGGTTACACTGAAGCTTTCTTT. Protein sequence: CASRSQGYTEAFF. The chain is built from TRBV7-3 and TRBJ1-1; possibly TRBD1 for D (5 bases). This CDR3 has 13 amino acids. The germline V gene encodes CDR1 SGHTA and CDR2 FQGTGA. V was cut by 6 bases and J by 3 bases, with 11 bases left in between. Drawing the rest from reference TRBV7-3 and TRBJ1-1, the complete variable domain is GAGVSQTPSNKVTEKGKYVELRCDPISGHTALYWYRQSLGQGPEFLIYFQGTGAADDSGLPNDRFFAVRPEGSVSTLKIQRTERGDSAVYLCASRSQGYTEAFFGQGTRLTVV.

This clone has a handful of counts. Compared with germline, one end of the junction differs, possibly owing to a read error. This rearrangement joins TRBV7-9 to TRBJ2-3; 9 positions match TRBD1. The germline gives CDR1 SEHNR, CDR2 FQNEAQ (reference sequence). The CDR3 is 16 residues long. This CDR3 is CASTLGRTGGTDTQYF. CDR3 sequence (DNA): TGTGCCAGCACCTTAGGTAGGACAGGGGGCACAGATACGCAGTATTTT.

V gene TRBV18 combines with J gene TRBJ2-5; no clear D gene. Trimming shortened V by 2 bases and J by 3 bases, and 4 bases separated the two germline ends. The CDR3 is 12 residues long. Germline CDR1 KGHSH, CDR2 LQKENI. Written as DNA, the CDR3 is TGTGCCAGCTCACCAGGCAAAGAGACCCAGTACTTC. Protein: CASSPGKETQYF.

The genes are TRBV18 and TRBJ1-1; 9 bases align to TRBD1. Trimming took 6 bases from V and 5 from J; bases not matched to a gene: 7. The CDR3 is made up of 14 amino acids. Germline CDR1 reads KGHSH; CDR2 reads LQKENI. The DNA for the CDR3 is TGTGCCAGCTCCATGGACAGGGGACCGACTGAAGCTTTCTTT. Amino acids: CASSMDRGPTEAFF.

The V and J genes are TRBV5-1 and TRBJ2-7, with TRBD1 matching 7 bases. Germline V gives CDR1 SGHRS, CDR2 YFSETQ. This CDR3 has 14 amino acids. With V trimmed by 3 bases and J by 2 bases, 5 bases remained unmatched. The CDR3 nucleotides read TGCGCCAGCAGCTGGGACAGTCCAGCCTACGAGCAGTACTTC. It translates to CASSWDSPAYEQYF.

V usage is TRBV11-3 and J usage is TRBJ1-2, with D possibly matching TRBD1 (5 bases). The CDR3 extends over 13 amino acids. Germline V gene data show CDR1 as SGHNT and CDR2 as YENEEA. Trimming pared 0 bases from V and 7 bases from J, leaving 9 bases between. CDR3 nucleotide sequence: TGTGCCAGCAGCTTAGACCAGGGTGGTGGCTACACCTTC. This sequence encodes CASSLDQGGGYTF.

In its sample, this clone was seen once. The V gene is TRBV7-2, the J gene TRBJ2-7; 7 nucleotides agree with TRBD2. The CDR3 spans 16 residues. With V trimmed by 3 bases and J by 3 bases, 11 bases remained unmatched. Germline loops: CDR1 SGHTA, CDR2 FQGNSA. As DNA, the CDR3 is TGTGCCAGCAGCTTCCCAGCGCGGGGAGGGTTCTACGAGCAGTACTTC. This translates into CASSFPARGGFYEQYF.

The chain recombines TRBV10-3 with TRBJ1-2; no firm D call. Trimming stripped 2 bases from V and 6 bases from J, with 10 bases between. CDR1 and CDR2 (germline): ENHRY, SYGVKD. This CDR3 is built from 13 residues. The CDR3 DNA reads TGTGCCATCAGTGAGCGACACGTGGATGGCTACACCTTC. It yields the protein CAISERHVDGYTF.

This clone appeared a few times. The V gene is TRBV19, the J gene TRBJ2-3; 9 positions match TRBD1. The junction had 3 bases not matched to a gene; V was cut back by 1 base and J by 1 base. There are 16 residues in the CDR3. Germline lookup yields CDR1 LNHDA and CDR2 SQIVND (reference sequence). This chain's CDR3 is CASSIARTGGTDTQYF. For the CDR3, the DNA is TGTGCCAGTAGTATAGCCCGGACAGGGGGCACAGATACGCAGTATTTT.

The chain joins TRBV27 to TRBJ2-1; possible D gene TRBD1, 6 bases. Trimming removed 5 bases from V and 0 bases from J, with 11 bases in between. Germline values: CDR1 MNHEY, CDR2 SMNVEV (reference sequence). The CDR3 sequence is 15 residues long. The CDR3 sequence: CASSPGTNSYNEQFF. The CDR3 nucleotides read TGTGCCAGCAGTCCCGGGACAAACTCCTACAATGAGCAGTTCTTC.

This sequence joins TRBV30 and TRBJ1-1; TRBD1 matches 8 bases. V gave up 8 bases and J gave up 4 bases; unmatched junction bases: 9. The CDR3 is 13 residues long. Germline lookup yields CDR1 GTSNPN and CDR2 SVGIG (reference sequence). CDR3 bases: TGTGCCCACCAGGAACAGGGGGGCACTGAAGCTTTCTTT. As protein: CAHQEQGGTEAFF.

J is TRBJ2-5 and V is TRBV5-4; 9 nucleotides line up with TRBD1. V was pared by 1 base and J by 2 bases, with 3 bases of the junction left unmatched. This CDR3 comprises 15 residues. Germline values: CDR1 SGHNT, CDR2 YYREEE (reference sequence). For the CDR3, the DNA is TGTGCCAGCAGCTTGTGGGACAGGGCTCAAGAGACCCAGTACTTC. It yields the protein CASSLWDRAQETQYF.

This chain joins TRBV25-1 and TRBJ2-7; 7 nucleotides align to TRBD1. The CDR3 is made up of 16 amino acids. CDR1 MGHDK and CDR2 SYGVNS come from the germline V gene. J was trimmed by 3 bases and V by 2 bases; bases with no gene match: 10. The DNA for the CDR3 is TGTGCCAGCAGTGAACTCAGGGGGTCGCTGGGCTACGAGCAGTACTTC. The encoded protein is CASSELRGSLGYEQYF.

The chain joins TRBV9 to TRBJ2-1; TRBD2 matches 10 bases. The CDR3 consists of 16 residues. V gave up 0 bases and J gave up 5 bases; unmatched junction bases: 5. Germline V gene lookup returns CDR1 SGDLS and CDR2 YYNGEE. CDR3 region: CASSVGLAGVNNEQFF. CDR3 nucleotides: TGTGCCAGCAGCGTAGGGCTAGCGGGAGTTAACAATGAGCAGTTCTTC.

CDR3 protein: CASSQQGLQETQYF. For the CDR3, the DNA is TGTGCCAGCAGTCAGCAGGGACTCCAAGAGACCCAGTACTTC. V and J are TRBV27 and TRBJ2-5; maybe TRBD2 (6 bases). Trimming took off 5 bases at V and 1 base at J, with 11 bases between the two ends. Germline loops: CDR1 MNHEY, CDR2 SMNVEV (reference sequence). This CDR3 has 14 residues.

The rearrangement uses TRBV6-5 and TRBJ1-2, with 10 bases identical to TRBD1. J was trimmed by 7 bases and V by 2 bases; bases with no gene match: 4. This CDR3 is built from 14 residues. Germline V gene data show CDR1 as MNHEY and CDR2 as SVGAGI. In nucleotides, the CDR3 is TGTGCCAGCAGTTACCTCGGACAGGGGGGTGGCTACACCTTC. This translates into CASSYLGQGGGYTF.

This sequence joins TRBV11-3 and TRBJ2-1; tentatively, D is TRBD2 (5 bases). The CDR3 length is 13 residues. The V gene lost 1 base and the J gene lost 6 bases, with 7 bases spanning the gap. In germline, CDR1 is SGHNT, CDR2 YENEEA. The CDR3 DNA is TGTGCCAGCAGCTTAGGTGCGGGCAATGAGCAGTTCTTC. It specifies CASSLGAGNEQFF.

This rearrangement joins TRBV28 to TRBJ1-1; tentative D call: TRBD1 (6 bases). Looked up from germline, CDR1 is MDHEN and CDR2 is SYDVKM. Trimming left V 10 bases short and J 4 bases short, with 25 bases between. The CDR3 length is 16 residues. The CDR3 coding sequence is TGTGCCATCACAGCGGGGGGCTCTCAGTCAGGCACTGAAGCTTTCTTT. Its translation is CAITAGGSQSGTEAFF. The variable domain in full, completed from reference TRBV28 and TRBJ1-1, reads DVKVTQSSRYLVKRTGEKVFLECVQDMDHENMFWYRQDPGLGLRLIYFSYDVKMKEKGDIPEGYSVSREKKERFSLILESASTNQTSMYLCAITAGGSQSGTEAFFGQGTRLTVV.

The chain couples TRBV20-1 to TRBJ1-2, with D tentatively TRBD1 (6 bases). Looked up from germline, CDR1 is DFQATT and CDR2 is SNEGSKA (reference sequence). CDR3 size: 10 residues. V lost 5 bases to trimming and J lost 13 bases, with 14 bases between them. DNA of the CDR3: TGCAGTGCTCTTTCAGGGGCATCCACCTTC. This encodes CSALSGASTF.

This chain links TRBV30 with TRBJ2-2, with 8 bases matching TRBD2. V lost 2 bases and J lost 1; bases outside the gene matches: 12. CDR1 is GTSNPN, CDR2 SVGIG, per germline (reference sequence). This CDR3 has 18 residues. This CDR3 reads CAWSFTSGGYLNTGELFF. CDR3 coding DNA: TGTGCCTGGAGTTTCACGAGCGGGGGCTACTTGAACACCGGGGAGCTGTTTTTT.

As DNA, the CDR3 is TGCGCCAGCACCGAAGGCGGGACTAGCGGGAGAAATGAGCAGTTCTTC. This encodes CASTEGGTSGRNEQFF. This rearrangement joins TRBV5-1 to TRBJ2-1; 14 positions match TRBD2. CDR1 and CDR2 (germline): SGHRS, YFSETQ. The CDR3 contains 16 residues. Trimming removed 6 bases from V and 7 bases from J; junction bases left unmatched: 9.

This chain connects TRBV6-5 to TRBJ1-3; maybe TRBD1 (5 bases). CDR1 is MNHEY, CDR2 SVGAGI, per germline. Trimming removed 6 bases from V and 4 bases from J, with 10 bases in between. This CDR3 contains 13 residues. CDR3 DNA: TGTGCCAGCAGCCGGACAAGGGGAAACACCATATATTTT. This gives the protein CASSRTRGNTIYF.

The chain links TRBV5-6 to TRBJ2-1; 9 bases line up with TRBD2. V lost 0 bases and J lost 4; bases outside the gene matches: 2. The CDR3 is made up of 15 amino acids. Germline CDR1 reads SGHDT; CDR2 reads YYEEEE. The CDR3: CASSLGLAAYNEQFF. CDR3 nucleotides: TGTGCCAGCAGCTTGGGACTAGCGGCGTACAATGAGCAGTTCTTC. The variable domain in full, with the rest retrieved from reference TRBV5-6 and TRBJ2-1, is DAGVTQSPTHLIKTRGQQVTLRCSPKSGHDTVSWYQQALGQGPQFIFQYYEEEERQRGNFPDRFSGHQFPNYSSELNVNALLLGDSALYLCASSLGLAAYNEQFFGPGTRLTVL.

V usage is TRBV7-6 and J usage is TRBJ2-1, with 8 bases identical to TRBD2. J was trimmed by 7 bases and V by 1 base; bases with no gene match: 3. Germline values: CDR1 SGHVS, CDR2 FNYEAQ. The CDR3 covers 14 residues. CDR3 sequence (DNA): TGTGCCAGCAGCTTAGGAGAGCGGGGGAATGAGCAGTTCTTC. Encoded protein: CASSLGERGNEQFF. Full variable domain (missing parts from reference TRBV7-6 and TRBJ2-1): GAGVSQSPRYKVTKRGQDVALRCDPISGHVSLYWYRQALGQGPEFLTYFNYEAQQDKSGLPNDRFSAERPEGSISTLTIQRTEQRDSAMYRCASSLGERGNEQFFGPGTRLTVL.

This clone was observed a few times. The chain uses TRBV6-1 and TRBJ1-1, with D possibly TRBD1 on 5 matching bases. The V end was cut by 7 bases, the J end by 6 bases, with 18 bases between. This CDR3 has 14 residues. Germline values: CDR1 MNHNS, CDR2 SASEGT. CDR3 nucleotide sequence: TGTGCCAGCACCAATCATGGGGCTCGGGCTGAAGCTTTCTTT. This encodes CASTNHGARAEAFF.

V and J are TRBV2 and TRBJ2-7, with 15 bases lining up with TRBD2. The V and J ends lost 6 bases and 7 bases, in that order; junction bases with no gene match: 7. CDR1 is SNHLY, CDR2 FYNNEI, per germline. CDR3 length: 15 residues. This chain's CDR3 is CASRKGLAGGGEQYF. The CDR3 DNA is TGTGCCAGCAGAAAAGGACTAGCGGGGGGGGGAGAGCAGTACTTC.

The J gene is TRBJ2-5, the V gene TRBV18; the D gene is possibly TRBD2 (5 bases). Between the trimmed V and J ends, which lost 0 bases and 7 bases, there was a span of 21 bases. There are 17 residues in the CDR3. The germline V gene encodes CDR1 KGHSH and CDR2 LQKENI. The CDR3 bases are TGTGCCAGCTCACCACCAACCGATATTTTATACCGGGGGACCCAGTACTTC. It translates to CASSPPTDILYRGTQYF.

This clone has just one count. This chain connects TRBV6-4 to TRBJ2-7, with D hard to call. The V end lost 7 bases, the J end lost 9 bases, and 13 bases lay between the germline ends. The CDR3 runs to 11 residues. The germline V gene encodes CDR1 MRHNA and CDR2 SNTAGT. CDR3 nucleotides: TGTGCCAGCACCCACGGGTTCGGGCAGTACTTC. Translated, it gives CASTHGFGQYF.

The chain combines TRBV9 with TRBJ2-1; 8 nucleotides align to TRBD2. CDR1 and CDR2 (germline): SGDLS, YYNGEE. The CDR3 is 16 residues long. Germline trimming cut 3 bases from V and 10 bases from J; bases unmatched to any gene: 15. Here the CDR3 reads CASSASGGADGREQFF. CDR3 DNA: TGTGCCAGCAGCGCAAGCGGGGGCGCGGACGGTCGGGAGCAGTTCTTC.